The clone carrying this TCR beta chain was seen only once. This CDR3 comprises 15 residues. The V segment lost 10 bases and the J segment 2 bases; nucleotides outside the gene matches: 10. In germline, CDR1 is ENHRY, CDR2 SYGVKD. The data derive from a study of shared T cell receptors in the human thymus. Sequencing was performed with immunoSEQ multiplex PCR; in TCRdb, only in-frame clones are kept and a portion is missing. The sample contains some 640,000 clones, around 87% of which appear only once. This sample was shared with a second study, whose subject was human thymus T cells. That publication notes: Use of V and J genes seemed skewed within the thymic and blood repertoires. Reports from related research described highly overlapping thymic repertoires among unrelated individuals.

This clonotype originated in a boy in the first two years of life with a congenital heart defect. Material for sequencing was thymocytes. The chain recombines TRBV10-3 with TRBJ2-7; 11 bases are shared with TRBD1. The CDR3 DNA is TGTGCCACCGCCGGGACAGGGGGTAGCGCCTACGAGCAGTACTTC. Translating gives CATAGTGGSAYEQYF.